The present T cell receptor (beta chain) was sequenced within a study of blood T cell repertoires in COVID-19. Looking at the study overall: PBMCs, B-cell-depleted T cells, or T cells were the source of the cDNA or gDNA that made up the material.

Original data processing: Reference gene primers were amplified, and this amplification served to estimate nucleated cell counts. The table came from immunoSEQ multiplex PCR; TCRdb's copy has only in-frame clones and leaves some out. From that table come the V and J calls and clone size; the DNA was used to work out D and trimming. The table includes just over 650,000 clones, 90% detected once. This CDR3 region has 16 residues. Germline V gene lookup returns CDR1 MNHNY and CDR2 SVGAGI (reference sequence). Trimming removed 2 bases from V and 0 bases from J, with 12 bases in between. The sequencing input was peripheral blood. The receptor's source is a woman younger than 35 with acute or convalescent COVID-19. V usage is TRBV6-6 and J usage is TRBJ2-3; possible D gene TRBD2, 7 bases. The CDR3 is CASSYGGAVSTDTQYF. CDR3 sequence (DNA): TGTGCCAGCAGTTACGGGGGGGCCGTTAGCACAGATACGCAGTATTTT.